This T cell receptor (beta chain) was retrieved from a study of blood T cell repertoires in COVID-19. Background on the study: The origin of the acute and convalescent COVID-19 samples was the United States, Italy and Spain. The analysed material was cDNA or gDNA that came from T cells, B-cell-depleted T cells, or PBMCs.

In the study's own analysis: Reference gene primer amplification yielded estimated nucleated cell counts. Clones were sequenced by immunoSEQ multiplex PCR, and TCRdb holds only the in-frame ones, with some missing. That table gives V, J and clone size, and the DNA gave D and trimming. The sample consists of some 150,000 clones, roughly 82% of them appearing once. The germline V gene has CDR1 SGHRS and CDR2 YFSETQ. CDR3 size: 16 residues. V lost 2 bases, J lost 3 bases, and 18 bases lay in between. This clonotype was obtained from a man in his 70s with acute or convalescent COVID-19. Sequencing used peripheral blood. The J gene is TRBJ2-7, the V gene TRBV5-1; a possible D gene is TRBD2 (6 bases). The CDR3 nucleotides are TGCGCCAGCAGCTTATCCCTCGCGGGGATGAACTACGAGCAGTACTTC. Translating it yields CASSLSLAGMNYEQYF.